One and the same sample provided the 15 T cell receptor beta chains below, sequenced in a study of blood T cell repertoires in COVID-19. TCRdb keeps only in-frame clones here, not all; method: immunoSEQ multiplex PCR. The sample includes a few hundred thousand clones, 70% to 90% of them seen just once. The sample taken for sequencing was peripheral blood. The receptor source for this set is a man aged 18 to 30 with active or convalescent COVID-19.

The rearrangement links TRBV10-3 to TRBJ1-2; 7 bases are a match to TRBD1. Unmatched junction bases numbered 8, after V lost 6 bases and J lost 4 bases. The CDR3 runs to 14 residues. Germline CDR1 is ENHRY and CDR2 is SYGVKD. Written as DNA, the CDR3 is TGTGCCATCAGGACCGGGACAGAAGGCTATGGCTACACCTTC. Translating gives CAIRTGTEGYGYTF.

This clone was seen a single time. This chain connects TRBV24-1 to TRBJ2-5; D may be TRBD1 (5 bases). Trimming left V 4 bases short and J 5 bases short, with 25 bases between. Germline V gene data show CDR1 as KGHDR and CDR2 as SFDVKD. This CDR3 contains 18 residues. The CDR3 coding sequence is TGTGCCACCAGTGAAGGGTTCGGAGCAGGGCTGGCAGGGGAGACCCAGTACTTC. Translation: CATSEGFGAGLAGETQYF.

The chain carries TRBV7-9 and TRBJ1-2, with D unclear. Trimming stripped 5 bases from V and 2 bases from J, with 15 bases between. Looked up from germline, CDR1 is SEHNR and CDR2 is FQNEAQ (reference sequence). The CDR3 covers 15 residues. This chain's CDR3 is CASSDQSSRNYGYTF. The CDR3 DNA is TGTGCCAGCAGCGACCAAAGCAGCAGGAACTATGGCTACACCTTC.

This chain connects TRBV24-1 to TRBJ2-5, with 7 nucleotides matching TRBD2. V was pared by 3 bases and J by 4 bases, with 4 bases of the junction left unmatched. CDR1 is KGHDR and CDR2 is SFDVKD in the germline V gene. The CDR3 has 14 amino acids. The CDR3, as DNA: TGTGCCACCAGTGATCCATGGGAGGGAGAGACCCAGTACTTC. Its translation is CATSDPWEGETQYF.

The V call is TRBV5-4, the J call TRBJ2-2; D may be TRBD2 (5 bases). The V and J ends lost 2 bases and 5 bases respectively, with 7 bases between them. There are 13 residues in the CDR3. CDR1 SGHNT and CDR2 YYREEE come from the germline V gene (reference sequence). CDR3 DNA: TGTGCCAGCAGCTTTCGGGGAACCGGGGAGCTGTTTTTT. Its protein is CASSFRGTGELFF.

The rearrangement joins TRBV6-5 to TRBJ2-7; TRBD1 matches 10 bases. Germline-derived CDR1 and CDR2 are MNHEY and SVGAGI. The V gene end was trimmed by 5 bases and the J gene end by 3 bases; junction bases not matched to a gene: 7. This CDR3 spans 15 amino acids. The CDR3 sequence: CASSLTWTGGYEQYF. CDR3 nucleotide sequence: TGTGCCAGCAGTCTGACATGGACAGGGGGCTACGAGCAGTACTTC.

The chain is built from TRBV5-1 and TRBJ1-1, with 8 bases matching TRBD1. The germline V gene encodes CDR1 SGHRS and CDR2 YFSETQ. V lost 9 bases to trimming and J lost 2 bases; unmatched junction nucleotides: 6. The CDR3 covers 13 residues. In DNA, the CDR3 is TGCGCCACCGTGGGACAGGACAACACTGAAGCTTTCTTT. Its translation: CATVGQDNTEAFF.

The chain employs TRBV6-5 and TRBJ2-2, with D possibly TRBD2 on 6 matching bases. The CDR3 has 15 residues. Trimming pared 2 bases from V and 4 bases from J, leaving 11 bases between. Germline V CDR1 and CDR2: MNHEY, SVGAGI. The CDR3 is CASSYASEVTGELFF. As DNA, the CDR3 is TGTGCCAGCAGTTACGCTAGCGAGGTCACCGGGGAGCTGTTTTTT.

The CDR3 nucleotides are TGCGCCAGCAGCCAATCAGGTAGATTAGACATTCAGTACTTC. Translating it yields CASSQSGRLDIQYF. The chain recombines TRBV4-3 with TRBJ2-4; no definite D call. The CDR3 contains 14 residues. CDR1 is LGHNA, CDR2 YSLEER, per germline. V was shortened by 2 bases and J by 8 bases, with 13 bases between the two germline ends.

Only a few counts were recorded for this clone. The chain is built from TRBV5-5 and TRBJ1-3; D call uncertain. The V and J ends lost 4 bases and 2 bases respectively, with 10 bases between them. The CDR3 length is 14 residues. The germline V gene has CDR1 SGHKS and CDR2 YYEKEE (reference sequence). The CDR3 coding sequence is TGTGCCAGCAGCCCCCCCGGGGCTGGAAACACCATATATTTT. It translates to CASSPPGAGNTIYF. Looking up the rest from reference TRBV5-5 and TRBJ1-3 gives the full variable domain: DAGVTQSPTHLIKTRGQQVTLRCSPISGHKSVSWYQQVLGQGPQFIFQYYEKEERGRGNFPDRFSARQFPNYSSELNVNALLLGDSALYLCASSPPGAGNTIYFGEGSWLTVV.

In its sample, this clone was seen many times. The rearrangement uses TRBV7-9 and TRBJ2-1; 7 bases are shared with TRBD1. From germline, CDR1 is SEHNR and CDR2 FQNEAQ (reference sequence). This CDR3 has 16 amino acids. After removal of 9 bases from V and 4 bases from J, the junction contained 15 bases not matched to a gene. The CDR3 DNA follows: TGTGCCAGTCGAGATAACCAGGGGGTGAGGTACAATGAGCAGTTCTTC. This encodes CASRDNQGVRYNEQFF.

This clone was detected once. The J gene is TRBJ2-2, the V gene TRBV6-5; 8 bases are a match to TRBD1. The CDR3 runs to 15 residues. J gave up 6 bases and V 7 bases, and 10 bases lay outside the gene matches. Germline CDR1 is MNHEY and CDR2 is SVGAGI. In DNA, the CDR3 is TGTGCCAGCACCACCGGACAGGGCGAACCCGGGGAGCTGTTTTTT. This sequence encodes CASTTGQGEPGELFF.

The chain has TRBV19 and TRBJ2-7; no clear D gene. This CDR3 is built from 13 residues. The V gene's germline CDR1 is LNHDA and CDR2 SQIVND (reference sequence). V lost 7 bases to trimming and J lost 0 bases, with 10 bases between them. CDR3 nucleotides: TGTGCCAGTAAAAACTTGCACTCCTACGAGCAGTACTTC. Encoded protein: CASKNLHSYEQYF.

With respect to this clone: The same CDR3 also results from other DNA sequences found in this sample. The rearrangement links TRBV3-1 (or the pseudogene TRBV3-2) to TRBJ2-1; 7 nucleotides agree with TRBD2. The CDR3 loop spans 16 amino acids. Germline values: CDR1 LGHDT, CDR2 YNNKEL (reference sequence). V trimming: 1 base; J trimming: 0 bases; junction bases outside the gene matches: 3. For the CDR3, the DNA is TGTGCCAGCAGCCAAGTCGGCGGGAGCTCCTACAATGAGCAGTTCTTC. Protein: CASSQVGGSSYNEQFF.

V usage is TRBV29-1 and J usage is TRBJ2-7; 8 bases fit TRBD2. The CDR3 totals 16 residues. Germline values: CDR1 SQVTM, CDR2 ANQGSEA. V was pared by 1 base and J by 2 bases, with 10 bases of the junction left unmatched. CDR3 sequence reads: CSVEGASGRVAYEQYF. CDR3 sequence (DNA): TGCAGCGTTGAAGGAGCCAGCGGGAGAGTCGCCTACGAGCAGTACTTC.